This T cell receptor beta chain comes out of a study of cytomegalovirus exposure and HLA in healthy donors. Turning to the study itself: Researchers previously reported finding just under 120 million unique TCR beta sequences from roughly 170 million T cells. Notes on the study in general: Cytomegalovirus association was assigned to approximately 160 TCR beta chains.

Germline V gives CDR1 SGHRS, CDR2 YFSETQ. The CDR3 spans 15 residues. Losses at the gene ends were 1 base for V and 7 bases for J; bases not matched to a gene: 5. As concerns this clone: Antigen unknown.

This PCR relied on a set of 60 Vbeta primers and 13 Jbeta primers. As handled by the study authors: The count from a later analysis was tens of millions of unique TCR beta chains, approximately 9.9 million of them shared. Profiling relied on immunoSEQ multiplex PCR, and the TCRdb table lists in-frame clones only, not all of them. The V and J calls and clone size were taken over from that table, and D and trimming were inferred from the DNA. This sample's clone table lists roughly 35,000 clones. This TCR came from a woman aged 40 to 50 in good health and CMV-seropositive. The sample was PBMCs. The chain carries TRBV5-1 and TRBJ1-1; 12 nucleotides align to TRBD1. In DNA, the CDR3 is TGCGCCAGCAGCTTGAGGGACAGGGGGCTTTTTGAAGCTTTCTTT. This translates into CASSLRDRGLFEAFF. Together with reference TRBV5-1 and TRBJ1-1, the CDR3 gives the full variable domain: KAGVTQTPRYLIKTRGQQVTLSCSPISGHRSVSWYQQTPGQGLQFLFEYFSETQRNKGNFPGRFSGRQFSNSRSEMNVSTLELGDSALYLCASSLRDRGLFEAFFGQGTRLTVV.